This section outlines one T cell receptor (beta chain) sequence together with its context. What this receptor recognizes is not known. No much larger clonotype is one base removed from it; base qualities were not supplied. PBMCs were isolated by Ficoll-Paque density gradient centrifugation. Sequencing used an Illumina NovaSeq 6000. Using 5'RACE with constant-segment primers, TCRalpha and TCRbeta cDNA libraries were constructed, with sample barcodes and unique molecular identifiers added in the process. RNA was extracted from every sample with Trizol reagent. The libraries were amplified in two PCR steps, and the second step added a second sample barcode and Illumina TruSeq adapters. Libraries were sequenced on an Illumina NovaSeq with 2 x 150 bp paired-end reads. The study's processing was this. The reads were demultiplexed and collapsed into UMI-guided consensus sequences using migec v1.2.7. Using mixcr v2.1.11, the UMI consensuses were aligned to TRA and TRB V and J templates and assembled into clonotypes. Expanded or contracted clonotypes were those called significant by both edgeR and NoisET, with noise models trained on biological replicates. For edgeR calls, the thresholds were a false discovery rate-adjusted p below 0.01 and a log2 fold-change of 1. As an exploratory analysis of dynamics, max-normalized trajectories of the 1000 most abundant clonotypes were examined with PCA combined with hierarchical clustering. Separately sequenced CD4+ and CD8+ repertoires were used to assign the CD4 or CD8 phenotype of responding clones. TCRdb reran the public reads through fastp at Q25 and MiXCR, keeping productive beta chains. Every distinct CDR3 protein forms one entry, paired with its most common genes and DNA. TCRdb assigned the V and J calls; the authors' analysis was not used. The sample table contains around 470,000 distinct CDR3 sequences; only one count was recorded for 15% to 20% of them. The top ten clones comprise around 8.4% of the sample.

These data belong to a study of T-cell memory formation after mild COVID-19 listed by TCRdb under 2021. At the level of the whole study: TCR sequence clusters from the two donors were found to be largely donor specific. In a couple of donors, T-cell clones that expanded and contracted after mild COVID-19 were followed by sequencing TCRalpha and TCRbeta repertoires longitudinally. Two young, previously healthy adult volunteers, one female and one male, were included in the cohort. Results and caveats for the whole study, not just this receptor: Some responding clones were detected in pre-infection memory, suggesting pre-existing cross-reactive memory T cells joined the SARS-CoV-2 response. The study included only a couple of mild cases, and larger cohorts that include severe cases with pre-infection samples were judged to be necessary. SARS-CoV-2 specificity was not confirmed for the second-wave clones peaking on day 37. From day 15 to 85, contracting clones showed balanced CD4/CD8 phenotypes, whereas a second wave of clones that expanded from day 15 to 37 leaned towards CD4+. Contracting CD4+ clones turned up mainly in the CM and EM memory subsets, whereas EMRA was where CD8+ clones were enriched.

The cysteine opens and the phenylalanine closes a CDR3 of 16 amino acids. The DNA shown is the 48-base CDR3, in frame from base 1. V gives up 4 bases and J gives up 0 bases, and the segment between their germline ends measures 13 bases. CDR1 and CDR2 were assigned from the germline V gene as SGHTA and FQGNSA. The rearranged chain carries TRBV7-2 and TRBJ2-1, with no confidently assigned D gene. The sequenced sample was PBMCs or a T cell subset sorted from them (not recorded which). The source is an adult woman who had mild COVID-19 (a few samples of this study predate the infection). The sample titles of this study are shuffled in the database, so cell type and time point are left out; the donor was told from shared clones. The DNA sequence reads TGTGCCAGCAGCTCCCGGCCCGTGAGCTCCTACAATGAGCAGTTCTTC. Its protein product is CASSSRPVSSYNEQFF.